This T cell receptor (beta chain) was captured in a study of identical twins (dated by TCRdb to 2015 to 2016). Regarding the research as a whole: TCR alpha and beta repertoires from monozygotic twins, unrelated adults of various ages and cord blood were deep-sequenced to test whether fetal clonotypes persist. To rule out contamination, replicate twin experiments were performed at different times with different library preparation protocols.

Broad study findings and their caveats: Because the same donors could not be followed over many years, conclusions were based on cross-sectional statistical analysis. The excess sharing between twins in beta out-of-frame sequences was weaker because fewer shared sequences reduced the signal-to-noise ratio. Compared with coincidental sharing between unrelated individuals, out-of-frame TCR alpha sequences shared between twins showed an excess of sequences with low generation probability. Fewer insertions were carried by abundant cord blood beta clonotypes, a similar but weaker trend appeared in young adult naive repertoires, and no such trend appeared in memory repertoires. Invariant T cells such as MAIT and iNKT could partly confound zero-insertion analyses, though diverse VJ usage argued against this for most clonotypes. Out-of-frame TCR alpha sharing in monozygotic twins was systematically underestimated by recombination models, whereas sharing between unrelated individuals was in agreement with the recombination models.

Library generation was performed with 5' RACE. TCRdb shows the sequencer as Illumina HiSeq 2000. A universal primer binding site was introduced by template switching, and a unique molecular identifier was present in the final cDNA, enabling accurate counting of TCR cDNA molecules. Specific primers in the conserved constant-segment region were used to synthesize first-strand cDNA for the TCR alpha and beta chains. To control for contamination, each cDNA library was double barcoded with a SMART-Mk sample barcode plus Illumina barcodes. TruSeq adapter sequences, together with Illumina sample barcodes, were added in two successive PCR steps. The Illumina HiSeq platform was used with custom primers to sequence TCR alpha and beta cDNA libraries. In the original analysis: Raw reads were processed with MiGEC to extract unique molecular identifiers, and MiXCR was used to determine CDR3 positions. Recombination models were inferred per individual with the repgenHMM and IGoR tools using an EM algorithm. The analysis of shared clonotypes was done with the tcR package in R, with sharing normalized by the product of cloneset sizes. To study raw recombination free of thymic and clonal selection effects, out-of-frame nonproductive sequences were analyzed. Using fastp trimming at Q25 and MiXCR clonotype assembly, TCRdb reanalyzed the public sequencing data and kept in-frame beta chains. Rows are combined by CDR3 protein, so each entry shows the most common genes and DNA. These V and J calls rely on TCRdb rather than the paper's analysis. Counted in this sample were under 250,000 distinct CDR3 sequences; 12% of them appeared once. Of the sample, about 4% falls within the top ten clones.

Cut back by 5 bases and 2 bases, the V and J ends lie 12 bases apart. The CDR3 covers 15 residues, taking in both the cysteine and the phenylalanine. The kept DNA is CDR3 alone, 45 bases in frame from the first base. Via the germline V gene (reference sequence), CDR1 is LNHDA and CDR2 SQIVND. With regard to this clonotype: The antigen this receptor binds is unknown. Within one base of it there is no much larger clone, and no base qualities were kept.

Every donor was a healthy Caucasian. The twin cohort consisted of three pairs of female monozygotic twins, all aged about 18 to 29 years. Miltenyi CD45RO+ enrichment and human naive T-cell isolation kits were used to isolate memory (CD45RO+) and naive T cells from PBMC. These same records also appear under a second study, on yellow fever vaccine responses in identical twins. Reported in the second study: The authors reported that the T cell response to vaccination in identical twins appeared partly convergent and partly personalized. The study precisely tracked vaccine-responding T cell clones in identical twins.

Recombination joined TRBV19 with TRBJ2-2; confidence is insufficient to name the D gene. The sequence came from a woman under 30 in good health. The sample was memory (CD45RO+) T cells sorted from blood. The cell subset or site label of this sample denotes: CD45RO+ enriched T cells. The nucleotide sequence is TGTGCCAGTAGTGACGGTCTCCTCAACACCGGGGAGCTGTTTTTT. It encodes CASSDGLLNTGELFF.